This T cell receptor (beta chain) was recovered during a study of identical twins (TCRdb year 2016). With regard to the full study: To test whether fetal clonotypes persist, this study deep-sequenced TCR alpha and beta repertoires from monozygotic twins, from unrelated adults of various ages, and from cord blood. To rule out contamination, the twin experiments were replicated at different times with different library preparation protocols.

This clonotype has only a few counts. Its antigen remains undetermined. Per-base qualities were not stored, and no clone one base away is much larger. The library relied on 5' RACE. Sequencing took place on an Illumina HiSeq 2000. Template switching introduced a universal primer binding site; the final cDNA contained a unique molecular identifier, enabling accurate counting of TCR cDNA molecules. Specific primers in the conserved constant-segment region were used to synthesize first-strand cDNA for TCR alpha and beta chains. To control for contamination, every cDNA library carried two barcodes: a SMART-Mk sample barcode plus Illumina barcodes. TruSeq adapter sequences, together with Illumina sample barcodes, were added in two successive PCR steps. The TCR alpha and beta cDNA libraries were sequenced on the Illumina HiSeq platform using custom primers. Concerning the study's data processing: MiGEC processed the raw reads to extract unique molecular identifiers, while MiXCR was used to determine the CDR3 positions. For each individual, recombination models were inferred using an EM algorithm with the repgenHMM and IGoR tools. Shared clonotype analysis was performed with the tcR package in R, normalizing sharing by the product of cloneset sizes. Out-of-frame nonproductive sequences were analyzed to study raw recombination free of thymic and clonal selection effects. TCRdb trimmed the raw reads at Q25, called clones with MiXCR and kept productive beta chains. All rows with the same CDR3 protein become a single entry with the most common DNA and genes. These V and J calls rely on TCRdb rather than the paper's analysis. This sample lists some 200,000 distinct CDR3 sequences; around 6.9% were detected once. About 1.8% of the sample goes to the ten largest clones.

The paper as a whole reports these results and caveats: Abundant cord blood beta clonotypes carried fewer insertions; young adult naive repertoires showed a weaker similar trend, while memory repertoires showed none. Conclusions relied on cross-sectional statistical analysis, since the same donors could not be followed over many years. A weaker excess of twin sharing was found in beta out-of-frame sequences because the signal-to-noise ratio was lowered by fewer shared sequences. Compared with coincidental sharing between unrelated individuals, out-of-frame TCR alpha sequences shared between twins had an excess of sequences with low generation probability. Out-of-frame TCR alpha sharing in monozygotic twins was systematically underestimated by recombination models, whereas sharing between unrelated individuals was in agreement with the recombination models. Invariant T cells such as MAIT and iNKT could partly confound zero-insertion analyses, though diverse VJ usage argued against this for most clonotypes.

The germline V gene supplies CDR1 SGHTA and CDR2 FQGTGA. The CDR3 has 15 amino acids, counting the end cysteine and phenylalanine. The only DNA kept is the CDR3, 45 bases in frame from the first base. V lost 5 bases and J lost 6 bases; the stretch between them is 17 bases long. All donors were healthy Caucasians. The twin cohort comprised three pairs of female monozygotic twins, all aged about 18 to 30 years. Miltenyi CD45RO+ enrichment and human naive T-cell isolation kits were used to isolate memory (CD45RO+) and naive T cells from PBMC. The same specimen was also included in a second study, on yellow fever vaccine responses in identical twins. In that second paper, the authors write: The T cell response to vaccination in identical twins was reported by the authors to appear partly convergent and partly personalized. In the study, vaccine-responding T cell clones were precisely tracked in identical twins.

The clonotype was recovered from a woman under 30 in good health. This receptor chain uses TRBV7-3 and TRBJ2-1; the D gene is perhaps TRBD1, from 5 matching bases. Sequenced: memory (CD45RO+) T cells sorted from blood. The meaning of the sample's cell subset or site label: CD45RO+ enriched T cells. In nucleotide form, the sequence is TGTGCCAGCAGCCTTACCCCCGACAGAATCAATGAGCAGTTCTTC. Its amino acids are CASSLTPDRINEQFF.